What follows are 16 T cell receptor beta chains derived from one specimen sequenced in a study of blood T cell repertoires in COVID-19. Libraries were prepared by immunoSEQ multiplex PCR; TCRdb keeps only in-frame clonotypes and omits some of them. Of 330,000 or so clones in the sample, around 87% are singletons; the top ten hold 1.5% to 2.5%. Sequenced sample: PBMCs or T cells enriched from blood (not recorded which). These receptor sequences come from a man in his forties in a cohort exposed to, infected with or recovered from COVID-19 (not recorded which).

J is TRBJ2-7 and V is TRBV28, with a weak D call TRBD1 (6 bases). Germline-derived CDR1 and CDR2 are MDHEN and SYDVKM. Trimming cost V 6 bases and J 2 bases, with 14 bases left between them. CDR3 length: 14 amino acids. CDR3 bases: TGTGCCAGCAGCCTCAATCAGGGGACCTACGAGCAGTACTTC. Residues: CASSLNQGTYEQYF.

The chain employs TRBV5-1 and TRBJ2-6; no definite D call. The CDR3 spans 16 residues. The ends were cut back, 5 bases at V and 1 base at J, with 13 bases in the middle. Germline V lookup: CDR1 SGHRS, CDR2 YFSETQ. The CDR3 sequence: CASRAGPESGANVLTF. CDR3 DNA sequence: TGCGCCAGCAGGGCAGGCCCCGAATCTGGGGCCAACGTCCTGACTTTC.

The chain combines TRBV2 with TRBJ1-1; D uncertain. Germline V gives CDR1 SNHLY, CDR2 FYNNEI. V was clipped by 6 bases and J by 3 bases, with 8 bases between them. This CDR3 region has 12 residues. CDR3 in amino acids: CASRLSDTEAFF. The CDR3, as DNA: TGTGCCAGCAGGTTGTCCGACACTGAAGCTTTCTTT.

The rearrangement links TRBV5-1 to TRBJ2-1; 14 nucleotides agree with TRBD2. CDR3 length: 16 amino acids. CDR1 and CDR2 (germline): SGHRS, YFSETQ. With V trimmed by 2 bases and J by 7 bases, 5 bases remained unmatched. The CDR3 loop is CASSFETSGRGNEQFF. The DNA of the CDR3 is TGCGCCAGCAGCTTCGAGACTAGCGGGAGGGGTAATGAGCAGTTCTTC.

The genes are TRBV5-1 and TRBJ1-2; maybe TRBD1 (6 bases). The CDR3 has 15 residues. V gave up 0 bases and J gave up 2 bases, with 11 bases separating them. The germline gives CDR1 SGHRS, CDR2 YFSETQ. The CDR3 spells CASSLDTGQNYGYTF. CDR3 bases: TGCGCCAGCAGCTTGGACACCGGACAGAACTATGGCTACACCTTC.

This chain connects TRBV11-2 to TRBJ2-7; 9 bases agree with TRBD1. Germline V gene lookup returns CDR1 SGHAT and CDR2 FQNNGV. V lost 4 bases, J lost 5 bases, and 9 bases stayed unmatched. The CDR3 length is 15 residues. The DNA of the CDR3 is TGTGCCAGCAGCTACATTACAGGGGGCCGGGACGAGCAGTACTTC. Its translation is CASSYITGGRDEQYF.

The V and J genes are TRBV6-5 and TRBJ1-6, with a tentative D call TRBD1 (5 bases). The V end lost 4 bases, the J end lost 10 bases, and 11 bases lay between the germline ends. The CDR3 length is 13 residues. Germline CDR1 MNHEY, CDR2 SVGAGI. In DNA, the CDR3 is TGTGCCAGCAGTTTGCAGGGCGGATCACCCCTCCACTTT. Residues: CASSLQGGSPLHF.

The CDR3 sequence is CASSPTGLDTEAFF. DNA for the CDR3: TGCGCCAGCAGCCCAACAGGGTTAGACACTGAAGCTTTCTTT. The chain employs TRBV5-1 and TRBJ1-1, with D perhaps matching TRBD1 (6 bases). CDR1 is SGHRS, CDR2 YFSETQ, per germline. The CDR3 runs to 14 residues. Trimming shortened V by 4 bases and J by 3 bases, and 13 bases separated the two germline ends.

This clone came up a few times. The chain employs TRBV27 and TRBJ1-1, with D possibly TRBD1 on 5 matching bases. Per the germline V gene, CDR1 is MNHEY and CDR2 is SMNVEV (reference sequence). The CDR3 has 14 residues. Trimming removed 1 base at V and 4 bases at J, with 10 bases between. The DNA of the CDR3 is TGTGCCAGCAGTTTATTGGTCGGGGGCACTGAAGCTTTCTTT. Translating it yields CASSLLVGGTEAFF.

Concerning this clone itself: The same CDR3 is also encoded by other DNA sequences in this sample. The chain recombines TRBV5-1 with TRBJ2-7; no clear D. The germline CDR1 and CDR2 sequences are SGHRS and YFSETQ. V was trimmed by 4 bases and J by 2 bases, leaving 4 bases between them. This CDR3 comprises 11 residues. Here the CDR3 DNA reads TGCGCCAGCAGCAGCACCTACGAGCAGTACTTC. Residues: CASSSTYEQYF.

J is TRBJ2-6 and V is TRBV5-1; D might be TRBD2 (7 bases). There are 19 residues in the CDR3. The ends were cut back, 3 bases at V and 0 bases at J, with 19 bases in the middle. From germline, CDR1 is SGHRS and CDR2 YFSETQ. CDR3 protein: CASSSPGGPDLSGANVLTF. The CDR3 DNA is TGCGCCAGCAGCTCCCCGGGGGGCCCTGACCTCTCTGGGGCCAACGTCCTGACTTTC.

The rearrangement joins TRBV18 to TRBJ1-1; 8 nucleotides line up with TRBD1. This CDR3 region has 15 residues. CDR1 and CDR2 (germline): KGHSH, LQKENI. The V segment lost 6 bases and the J segment 3 bases; nucleotides outside the gene matches: 9. The CDR3 sequence is CASSHPVTGDTEAFF. The CDR3 DNA reads as TGTGCCAGCTCGCACCCCGTGACAGGGGACACTGAAGCTTTCTTT.

This clone was seen a few times. The chain couples TRBV18 to TRBJ2-7; TRBD2 matches at 14 bases. In germline, CDR1 is KGHSH, CDR2 LQKENI. The CDR3 spans 16 residues. The J segment lost 2 bases and the V segment lost 3 bases, leaving 3 bases of the junction unmatched. The CDR3 loop is CASSPGLAGGPYEQYF. Written as DNA, the CDR3 is TGTGCCAGCTCACCTGGACTAGCGGGAGGTCCCTACGAGCAGTACTTC.

V and J are TRBV5-1 and TRBJ2-1, with D tentatively TRBD1 (5 bases). V shed 6 bases and J shed 4 bases, with 8 bases lying between them. Germline lookup yields CDR1 SGHRS and CDR2 YFSETQ. There are 12 residues in the CDR3. The CDR3 DNA sequence: TGCGCCAGCAACGACAGATACAATGAGCAGTTCTTC. Protein product: CASNDRYNEQFF. Complete variable domain (other parts from reference TRBV5-1 and TRBJ2-1): KAGVTQTPRYLIKTRGQQVTLSCSPISGHRSVSWYQQTPGQGLQFLFEYFSETQRNKGNFPGRFSGRQFSNSRSEMNVSTLELGDSALYLCASNDRYNEQFFGPGTRLTVL.

The chain recombines TRBV25-1 with TRBJ2-1; TRBD2 matches 8 bases. With V trimmed by 1 base and J by 11 bases, 10 bases remained unmatched. Per germline, CDR1 MGHDK and CDR2 SYGVNS. The CDR3 is made up of 15 amino acids. Written as DNA, the CDR3 is TGTGCCAGCAGTGAATCCGGGCTAGCGGGTGACAAGCAGTTCTTC. Amino acids: CASSESGLAGDKQFF.

The chain joins TRBV5-1 to TRBJ1-6, with 9 bases lining up with TRBD1. CDR1 SGHRS and CDR2 YFSETQ come from the germline V gene. The CDR3 length is 15 residues. The V and J ends lost 6 bases and 7 bases, in that order; junction bases with no gene match: 8. The CDR3 DNA sequence: TGCGCCAGCAATCCACAGGGGGCGTTAAATTCACCCCTCCACTTT. This sequence encodes CASNPQGALNSPLHF.